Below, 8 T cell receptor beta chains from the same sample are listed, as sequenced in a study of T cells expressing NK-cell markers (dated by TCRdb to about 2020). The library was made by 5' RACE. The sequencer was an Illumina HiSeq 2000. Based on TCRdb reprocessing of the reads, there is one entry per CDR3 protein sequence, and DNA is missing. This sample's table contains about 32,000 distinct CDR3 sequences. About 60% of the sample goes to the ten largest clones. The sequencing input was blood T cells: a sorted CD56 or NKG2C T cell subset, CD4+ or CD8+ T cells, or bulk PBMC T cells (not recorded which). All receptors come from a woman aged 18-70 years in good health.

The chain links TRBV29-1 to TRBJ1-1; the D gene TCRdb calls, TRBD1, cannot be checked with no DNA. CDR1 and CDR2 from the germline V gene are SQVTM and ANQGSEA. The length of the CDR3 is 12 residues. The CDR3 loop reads CSVEGEGAEAFF.

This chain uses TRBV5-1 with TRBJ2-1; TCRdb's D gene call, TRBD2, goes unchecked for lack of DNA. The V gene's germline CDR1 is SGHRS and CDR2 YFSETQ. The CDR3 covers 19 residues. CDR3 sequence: CASSINPGLAGGPRNEQFF.

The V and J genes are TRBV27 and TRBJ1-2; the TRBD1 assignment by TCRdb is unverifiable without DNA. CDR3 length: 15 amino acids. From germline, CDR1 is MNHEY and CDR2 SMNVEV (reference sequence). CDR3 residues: CASSFFGQGPYGYTF.

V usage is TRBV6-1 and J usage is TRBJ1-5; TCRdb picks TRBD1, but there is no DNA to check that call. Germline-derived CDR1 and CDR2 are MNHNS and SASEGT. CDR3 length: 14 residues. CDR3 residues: CASGLGTSNQPQHF.

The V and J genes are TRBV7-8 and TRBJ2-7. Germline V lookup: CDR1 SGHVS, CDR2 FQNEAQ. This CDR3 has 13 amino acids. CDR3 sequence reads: CASSLGTHYEQYF.

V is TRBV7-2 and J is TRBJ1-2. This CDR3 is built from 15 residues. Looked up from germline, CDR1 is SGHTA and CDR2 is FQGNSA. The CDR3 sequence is CASSSPRGANYGYTF.

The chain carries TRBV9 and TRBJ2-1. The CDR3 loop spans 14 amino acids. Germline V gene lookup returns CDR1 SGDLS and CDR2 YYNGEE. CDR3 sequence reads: CASSVDARYNEQFF.

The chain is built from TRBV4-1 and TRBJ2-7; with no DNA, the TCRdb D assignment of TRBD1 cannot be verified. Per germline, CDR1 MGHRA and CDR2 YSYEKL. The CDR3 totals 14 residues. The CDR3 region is CASSPAGDPYEQYF.